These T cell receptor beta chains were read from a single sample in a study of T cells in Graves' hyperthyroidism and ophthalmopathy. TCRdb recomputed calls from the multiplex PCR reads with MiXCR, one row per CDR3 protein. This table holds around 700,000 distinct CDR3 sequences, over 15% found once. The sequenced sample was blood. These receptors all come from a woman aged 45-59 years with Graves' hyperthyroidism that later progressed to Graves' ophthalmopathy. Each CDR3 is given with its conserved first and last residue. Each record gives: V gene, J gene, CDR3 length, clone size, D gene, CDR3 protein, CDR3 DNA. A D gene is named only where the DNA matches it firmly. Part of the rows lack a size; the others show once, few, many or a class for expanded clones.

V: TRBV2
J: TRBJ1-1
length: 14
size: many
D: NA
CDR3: CASSEASGRAEAFF
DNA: TGTGCCAGCAGTGAAGCTTCAGGGAGGGCGGAAGCTTTCTTT

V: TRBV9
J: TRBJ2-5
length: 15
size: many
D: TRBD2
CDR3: CASSVAGGAWETQYF
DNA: TGTGCCAGCAGTGTTGCGGGGGGCGCCTGGGAGACCCAGTACTTC

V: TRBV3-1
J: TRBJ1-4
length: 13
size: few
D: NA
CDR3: CAGSPDNGEKLFF
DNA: TGTGCCGGCAGCCCGGACAACGGCGAAAAACTGTTTTTT

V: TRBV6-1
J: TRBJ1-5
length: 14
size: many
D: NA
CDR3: CASSGQGIRQPQHF
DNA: TGTGCCAGCAGTGGGCAGGGCATTCGGCAGCCCCAGCATTTT

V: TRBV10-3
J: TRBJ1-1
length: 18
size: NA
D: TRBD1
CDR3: CAISETSGTGGMNTEAFF
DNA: TGTGCCATCAGTGAGACATCCGGGACAGGGGGTATGAACACTGAAGCTTTCTTT

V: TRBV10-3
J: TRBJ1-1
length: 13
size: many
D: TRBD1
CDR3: CAITATGDTEAFF
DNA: TGTGCCATCACTGCAACAGGGGACACTGAAGCTTTCTTT

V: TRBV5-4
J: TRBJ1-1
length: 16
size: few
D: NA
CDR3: CASRVTVDVMNTEAFF
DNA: TGTGCCAGCAGGGTAACCGTGGACGTCATGAACACTGAAGCTTTCTTT

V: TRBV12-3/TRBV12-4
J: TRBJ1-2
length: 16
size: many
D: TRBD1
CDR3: CASSYTTLWTGNGYTF
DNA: TGTGCCAGCAGCTATACCACCCTATGGACAGGGAATGGCTACACCTTC

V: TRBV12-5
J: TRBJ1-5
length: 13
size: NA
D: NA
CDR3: CASGSDSNQPQHF
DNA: TGTGCTAGTGGTTCGGACAGCAATCAGCCCCAGCATTTT

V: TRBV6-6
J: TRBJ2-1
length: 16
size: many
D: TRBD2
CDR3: CASSYDAGGFYNEQFF
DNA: TGTGCCAGCAGTTACGACGCGGGGGGTTTCTACAATGAGCAGTTCTTC

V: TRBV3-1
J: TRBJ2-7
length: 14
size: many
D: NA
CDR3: CASSHLKTNYEQYF
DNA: TGTGCCAGCAGCCACCTGAAGACAAACTACGAGCAGTACTTC